One TCR beta chain is described in this entry. Its antigen is as yet unknown. This entry is derived from a study of T cells after posttransplantation cyclophosphamide. The CDR3 is 14 residues long. Trimming stripped 4 bases from V and 1 base from J, with 10 bases between. Germline V gives CDR1 SGHKS, CDR2 YYEKEE (reference sequence). The study's findings and limits: TRB overlap between skin or GI tissue T cells and blood was limited. Later post-transplant blood repertoires were often dominated by donor CD8+ memory clones.

Only in-frame clones appear in the TCRdb table, and some are missing; sequencing was by immunoSEQ multiplex PCR. The table has 20,000 or so clones, 80% to 90% seen once. Treatment was busulfan-fludarabine conditioning, a marrow graft, and cyclophosphamide on days +3 and +4. This material consisted of PBMCs, taken after allogeneic stem cell transplant with posttransplant cyclophosphamide. This TCR was recovered from a female patient aged 30 to 45 who received an allogeneic stem cell transplant from an unrelated donor, was CMV-positive, and had no GVHD. The T cells may partly be graft donor cells. The chain uses TRBV5-5 and TRBJ2-3; D gene uncertain. DNA for the CDR3: TGTGCCAGCAGCCCTTATCGGGGCACAGATACGCAGTATTTT. Its protein is CASSPYRGTDTQYF. Full variable domain (remainder filled in from reference TRBV5-5 and TRBJ2-3): DAGVTQSPTHLIKTRGQQVTLRCSPISGHKSVSWYQQVLGQGPQFIFQYYEKEERGRGNFPDRFSARQFPNYSSELNVNALLLGDSALYLCASSPYRGTDTQYFGPGTRLTVL.